The rows below give T cell receptor beta chains drawn from one sample of a study of T-cell memory formation after mild COVID-19. TCRdb recomputed calls from the 5' RACE reads with MiXCR, one row per CDR3 protein. The table has around 300,000 distinct CDR3 sequences, 13% to 15% seen once. Input material: PBMCs or a T cell subset sorted from them (not recorded which). These receptors originate from a man aged 18 to 29 who had mild COVID-19 (a few samples of this study predate the infection). Cell type and time point are not known. Each CDR3 is given with its conserved first and last residue. A D gene is named only where the DNA matches it firmly. The size of a clone is reported for some rows only, either as once, few or many, or as a class for expanded clones.

V gene: TRBV18
D gene: NA
clone size: many
J gene: TRBJ2-2
CDR3 protein: CASSQGQQMNTGELFF
CDR3 DNA: TGTGCCAGCTCACAGGGCCAGCAGATGAACACCGGGGAGCTGTTTTTT

V gene: TRBV27
D gene: TRBD1
clone size: NA
J gene: TRBJ1-6
CDR3 protein: CASSLAGTGGNSPLHF
CDR3 DNA: TGTGCCAGCAGTTTAGCCGGGACAGGGGGCAATTCACCCCTCCACTTT

V gene: TRBV12-3/TRBV12-4
D gene: TRBD1
clone size: many
J gene: TRBJ1-1
CDR3 protein: CASSSGQGITEAFF
CDR3 DNA: TGTGCCAGCAGTTCCGGACAGGGTATCACTGAAGCTTTCTTT

V gene: TRBV7-2
D gene: TRBD1
clone size: NA
J gene: TRBJ1-5
CDR3 protein: CASSFQGVMSNQPQHF
CDR3 DNA: TGTGCCAGCAGCTTTCAGGGGGTAATGAGCAATCAGCCCCAGCATTTT

V gene: TRBV6-7
D gene: NA
clone size: NA
J gene: TRBJ1-4
CDR3 protein: CASSSFPPEKLFF
CDR3 DNA: TGTGCCAGCAGTTCTTTCCCTCCTGAAAAACTGTTTTTT

V gene: TRBV20-1
D gene: NA
clone size: many
J gene: TRBJ2-1
CDR3 protein: CSASGGSLPGNYNEQFF
CDR3 DNA: TGCAGTGCTAGTGGGGGCTCCCTCCCCGGAAATTACAATGAGCAGTTCTTC

V gene: TRBV11-3
D gene: NA
clone size: few
J gene: TRBJ1-1
CDR3 protein: CASSRGGRDTEAFF
CDR3 DNA: TGTGCCAGCAGCCGTGGGGGGAGGGACACTGAAGCTTTCTTT

V gene: TRBV5-1
D gene: TRBD1
clone size: few
J gene: TRBJ2-4
CDR3 protein: CASSWGQTNIQYF
CDR3 DNA: TGCGCCAGCAGCTGGGGACAGACAAACATTCAGTACTTC

V gene: TRBV5-1
D gene: NA
clone size: NA
J gene: TRBJ2-3
CDR3 protein: CASSLRARGTHTDTQYF
CDR3 DNA: TGCGCCAGCAGCCTACGTGCGAGAGGGACCCACACAGATACGCAGTATTTT

V gene: TRBV11-1
D gene: TRBD2
clone size: NA
J gene: TRBJ2-3
CDR3 protein: CASGPGGADTQYF
CDR3 DNA: TGTGCCAGCGGGCCGGGGGGGGCAGATACGCAGTATTTT

V gene: TRBV6-6
D gene: TRBD1
clone size: NA
J gene: TRBJ2-1
CDR3 protein: CASTSDRVRNEQFF
CDR3 DNA: TGTGCCAGCACCAGCGACAGGGTTCGGAATGAGCAGTTCTTC

V gene: TRBV20-1
D gene: NA
clone size: few
J gene: TRBJ2-5
CDR3 protein: CSARRPPETQYF
CDR3 DNA: TGCAGTGCTAGAAGGCCACCGGAGACCCAGTACTTC

V gene: TRBV12-3/TRBV12-4
D gene: NA
clone size: few
J gene: TRBJ2-5
CDR3 protein: CASSPYGIQSGETQYF
CDR3 DNA: TGTGCCAGCAGTCCTTACGGGATTCAGTCCGGGGAGACCCAGTACTTC

V gene: TRBV5-6
D gene: NA
clone size: NA
J gene: TRBJ2-2
CDR3 protein: CASSPVVSSTGELFF
CDR3 DNA: TGTGCCAGCAGCCCGGTGGTGTCCTCGACCGGGGAGCTGTTTTTT

V gene: TRBV20-1
D gene: TRBD2
clone size: NA
J gene: TRBJ2-3
CDR3 protein: CSARDSGGSGDTQYF
CDR3 DNA: TGCAGTGCTAGGGATAGCGGGGGGTCAGGAGATACGCAGTATTTT

V gene: TRBV7-6
D gene: NA
clone size: NA
J gene: TRBJ1-6
CDR3 protein: CASSSRRIGHSPLHF
CDR3 DNA: TGTGCCAGCAGCTCTAGACGGATCGGGCATTCACCCCTCCACTTT

V gene: TRBV10-3
D gene: TRBD2
clone size: NA
J gene: TRBJ2-1
CDR3 protein: CAINSAGGPSHEQFF
CDR3 DNA: TGTGCCATCAATTCTGCGGGGGGGCCATCGCATGAGCAGTTCTTC

V gene: TRBV7-9
D gene: TRBD2
clone size: NA
J gene: TRBJ2-1
CDR3 protein: CASSPGTSIVSEQFF
CDR3 DNA: TGTGCCAGCAGCCCCGGGACTAGCATCGTCAGTGAGCAGTTCTTC

V gene: TRBV27
D gene: TRBD1
clone size: few
J gene: TRBJ1-5
CDR3 protein: CASQETGLFSNQPQHF
CDR3 DNA: TGTGCCAGCCAGGAGACAGGGCTCTTTAGCAATCAGCCCCAGCATTTT

V gene: TRBV30
D gene: NA
clone size: few
J gene: TRBJ2-1
CDR3 protein: CAWSLLPTVYYYNEQFF
CDR3 DNA: TGTGCCTGGAGTCTTCTACCGACAGTCTATTATTACAATGAGCAGTTCTTC

V gene: TRBV11-2
D gene: TRBD2
clone size: few
J gene: TRBJ2-1
CDR3 protein: CASSLGRGDYNEQFF
CDR3 DNA: TGTGCCAGCAGCTTAGGGCGGGGGGACTACAATGAGCAGTTCTTC

V gene: TRBV28
D gene: NA
clone size: few
J gene: TRBJ1-5
CDR3 protein: CASTAGNQPQHF
CDR3 DNA: TGTGCCAGCACTGCCGGCAATCAGCCCCAGCATTTT

V gene: TRBV30
D gene: NA
clone size: few
J gene: TRBJ2-7
CDR3 protein: CAWSVGGIFSYEQYF
CDR3 DNA: TGTGCCTGGAGTGTTGGAGGGATATTCAGCTACGAGCAGTACTTC

V gene: TRBV7-2
D gene: NA
clone size: few
J gene: TRBJ1-2
CDR3 protein: CASSSRLTSNYGYTF
CDR3 DNA: TGTGCCAGCAGCTCGAGACTTACTTCTAACTATGGCTACACCTTC

V gene: TRBV6-6
D gene: TRBD1
clone size: NA
J gene: TRBJ1-5
CDR3 protein: CASSYSRDRGPDSNQPQHF
CDR3 DNA: TGTGCCAGCAGTTACTCGAGGGACAGGGGGCCGGATAGCAATCAGCCCCAGCATTTT

V gene: TRBV20-1
D gene: NA
clone size: NA
J gene: TRBJ1-4
CDR3 protein: CSANQLGEKLFF
CDR3 DNA: TGCAGTGCTAATCAACTAGGTGAAAAACTGTTTTTT

V gene: TRBV7-8
D gene: TRBD2
clone size: few
J gene: TRBJ2-7
CDR3 protein: CASSLYSGALYEQYF
CDR3 DNA: TGTGCCAGCAGCTTGTATAGCGGGGCCCTCTACGAGCAGTACTTC

V gene: TRBV27
D gene: NA
clone size: few
J gene: TRBJ2-3
CDR3 protein: CASSVVPPSTDTQYF
CDR3 DNA: TGTGCCAGCAGTGTGGTTCCTCCCAGCACAGATACGCAGTATTTT

V gene: TRBV6-5
D gene: TRBD2
clone size: many
J gene: TRBJ2-3
CDR3 protein: CASKASGGAGRSDTQYF
CDR3 DNA: TGTGCCAGCAAGGCTAGCGGGGGGGCGGGGAGATCGGATACGCAGTATTTT

V gene: TRBV14
D gene: NA
clone size: NA
J gene: TRBJ2-2
CDR3 protein: CASSRGEPGELFF
CDR3 DNA: TGTGCCAGCAGCCGAGGGGAACCCGGGGAGCTGTTTTTT

V gene: TRBV12-3/TRBV12-4
D gene: TRBD1
clone size: NA
J gene: TRBJ2-3
CDR3 protein: CASSSARTGLGRVYF
CDR3 DNA: TGTGCCAGCAGTTCGGCCCGGACAGGGCTGGGCAGAGTATATTTT

V gene: TRBV11-2
D gene: NA
clone size: NA
J gene: TRBJ1-1
CDR3 protein: CASSPLGVGAEAFF
CDR3 DNA: TGTGCCAGCAGCCCCCTCGGAGTAGGAGCTGAAGCTTTCTTT

V gene: TRBV10-3
D gene: TRBD1
clone size: NA
J gene: TRBJ1-2
CDR3 protein: CAISDAGQVSNYGYTF
CDR3 DNA: TGTGCCATCAGTGATGCCGGACAGGTTTCGAACTATGGCTACACCTTC

V gene: TRBV29-1
D gene: NA
clone size: many
J gene: TRBJ2-7
CDR3 protein: CSVELYTSPGYEQYF
CDR3 DNA: TGCAGCGTTGAACTCTACACCAGCCCAGGCTACGAGCAGTACTTC

V gene: TRBV3-1
D gene: NA
clone size: many
J gene: TRBJ2-4
CDR3 protein: CASSQLGSKNIQYF
CDR3 DNA: TGTGCCAGCAGCCAACTGGGATCCAAAAACATTCAGTACTTC

V gene: TRBV7-3
D gene: NA
clone size: many
J gene: TRBJ2-1
CDR3 protein: CASSRDSSSYNEQFF
CDR3 DNA: TGTGCCAGCAGCCGGGACTCCAGCTCCTACAATGAGCAGTTCTTC

V gene: TRBV6-1
D gene: NA
clone size: few
J gene: TRBJ1-6
CDR3 protein: CASSVNGAYNSPLHF
CDR3 DNA: TGTGCCAGCAGTGTCAACGGGGCGTATAATTCACCCCTCCACTTT

V gene: TRBV5-1
D gene: NA
clone size: few
J gene: TRBJ2-3
CDR3 protein: CASSPPSAASTDTQYF
CDR3 DNA: TGCGCCAGCAGCCCCCCGTCCGCGGCTAGCACAGATACGCAGTATTTT

V gene: TRBV2
D gene: TRBD1
clone size: few
J gene: TRBJ1-1
CDR3 protein: CASSEARAGGVFF
CDR3 DNA: TGTGCCAGCAGTGAAGCGAGAGCAGGGGGAGTTTTCTTT